This TCR beta chain emerged from a study of T cell clonality in common variable immunodeficiency. This clone was seen at least ten times. No antigen is known for it. The read halts 3 residues ahead of the CDR3 end, with the missing end drawn from the germline J gene. Study-level points and caveats: CVID subjects had higher TCRbeta clonality than healthy controls, most marked in about a third.

Unmatched junction bases numbered 5, after V lost 2 bases and J lost 6 bases. The length of the CDR3 is 14 residues. Germline lookup yields CDR1 MNHEY and CDR2 SVGEGT. The data were produced by immunoSEQ multiplex PCR, yet TCRdb's version contains in-frame clones alone and is incomplete. The sample has about 37,000 clones, none seen only once. Sequencing was done on a sample of peripheral blood mononuclear cells. V gene TRBV6-2 or TRBV6-3 combines with J gene TRBJ2-7; 9 positions match TRBD2. This clonotype was sampled from a person aged 18-70 years in good health. CDR3 amino acids: CASSYARLAVEQYF. CDR3 bases read: TGTGCCAGCAGTTACGCTAGACTAGCGGTCGAG.